Shown below are 5 T cell receptor beta chains from a single sample sequenced in a study of blood T cell repertoires in COVID-19. The repertoire was sequenced with immunoSEQ multiplex PCR; TCRdb's copy has only in-frame clones and lacks some. The table shows some 24,000 clones, with 80% to 90% occurring only once. The sequenced sample was peripheral blood. These receptors came from a man aged 65 to 79 with acute or convalescent COVID-19.

V usage is TRBV3-1 (or the pseudogene TRBV3-2) and J usage is TRBJ2-5, with TRBD2 matching over 9 bases. The CDR3 runs 17 residues. V was clipped by 0 bases and J by 2 bases; unmatched bases: 7. Per germline, CDR1 LGHDT and CDR2 YNNKEL (reference sequence). In DNA form, the CDR3 reads TGTGCCAGCAGCCAAGAGCGGGAGGGGGGACGACAAGAGACCCAGTACTTC. Translation: CASSQEREGGRQETQYF.

The V and J genes are TRBV28 and TRBJ2-4; 7 positions agree with TRBD1. The germline V gene has CDR1 MDHEN and CDR2 SYDVKM. The CDR3 has 14 residues. V was pared by 6 bases and J by 3 bases, with 5 bases of the junction left unmatched. CDR3 sequence: CASRKTGNKNIQYF. DNA for the CDR3: TGTGCCAGCAGAAAGACAGGGAACAAAAACATTCAGTACTTC.

This chain connects TRBV30 to TRBJ1-3, with 8 bases matching TRBD1. V shed 1 base and J 4 bases; nucleotides not matched to a gene: 6. Germline V CDR1 and CDR2: GTSNPN, SVGIG (reference sequence). This CDR3 region has 15 residues. CDR3 coding DNA: TGTGCCTGGAGTGGGGACAGGTTCCCAGGAAACACCATATATTTT. Its translation: CAWSGDRFPGNTIYF.

In this sample, this clone turned up once. The chain combines TRBV6-4 with TRBJ2-3; 12 nucleotides agree with TRBD2. V shed 4 bases, J shed 6 bases, and the junction held 2 bases outside the gene matches. The CDR3 totals 14 residues. Per germline, CDR1 MRHNA and CDR2 SNTAGT. CDR3: CASSATSGGDTQYF. CDR3 DNA sequence: TGTGCCAGCAGTGCTACTAGCGGGGGGGATACGCAGTATTTT.

This chain joins TRBV10-3 and TRBJ2-7, with D maybe TRBD1 (5 bases). The CDR3 loop spans 13 amino acids. Germline CDR1 reads ENHRY; CDR2 reads SYGVKD. V was pared by 10 bases and J by 6 bases, with 19 bases between. The CDR3 spells CATRVEGVSEQYF. The CDR3 DNA sequence: TGTGCCACACGCGTCGAAGGGGTGAGCGAGCAGTACTTC.